The T cell receptor beta chain described here comes from a study of T cell responses to AZD1222 COVID-19 vaccine. Overall study findings and caveats: Repertoires in all cases were sampled only once the peak T cell response had passed. AZD1222 recipients seropositive at baseline numbered only 6 or 7. Nearly half of spike-specific TCRs reportedly target variant regions that are unmutated in the B.1.351 and B.1.1.7 variants.

As regards this clone: What it binds is unknown.

Assay: immunoSEQ multiplex PCR; the TCRdb copy retains only in-frame clones and omits some. This repertoire shows about 170,000 clones, around 87% found once; its top ten account for 6.5% to 7%. CDR1 and CDR2 from the germline V gene are KGHDR and SFDVKD. Between the trimmed V and J ends, which lost 5 bases and 7 bases, there was a span of 17 bases. There are 15 residues in the CDR3. This TCR came from an adult in good health. Specimen: peripheral blood, collected on day 0 of AZD1222 vaccination. The genes are TRBV24-1 and TRBJ2-1; perhaps D is TRBD1 or TRBD2 (6 bases each). The CDR3 sequence is CATSVGWVGGNEQFF. CDR3 bases: TGTGCCACCAGTGTCGGGTGGGTAGGGGGGAATGAGCAGTTCTTC.